The 20 T cell receptor beta chains in this list originate from one sample, sequenced in a study of blood T cell repertoires in COVID-19. TCRdb keeps only in-frame clones here, not all; method: immunoSEQ multiplex PCR. Of fewer than 200,000 clones in the sample, less than 90% were seen once. Sequencing was performed on peripheral blood. All receptors come from a man between 60 and 70 years old with acute or convalescent COVID-19.

The chain links TRBV27 to TRBJ2-3; D is perhaps TRBD1 (6 bases). Deletions cut 4 bases from V and 2 bases from J, with 13 bases between. The CDR3 totals 15 residues. CDR1 MNHEY and CDR2 SMNVEV come from the germline V gene (reference sequence). DNA for the CDR3: TGTGCCAGCAGTTCCGCCAGGGGAATCACAGATACGCAGTATTTT. Its translation: CASSSARGITDTQYF.

The J gene is TRBJ1-4, the V gene TRBV9; 7 bases are a match to TRBD1. The V segment lost 3 bases and the J segment 7 bases; nucleotides outside the gene matches: 12. The CDR3 is 16 amino acids. The germline CDR1 and CDR2 sequences are SGDLS and YYNGEE. The CDR3, as DNA: TGTGCCAGCAGCGGGCGACAGGGACCTTTTAGTGAAAAACTGTTTTTT. It is translated as CASSGRQGPFSEKLFF.

This clone appeared a single time. CDR3 loop: CASSEREGNTIYF. The DNA of the CDR3 is TGTGCCAGCAGTGAAAGGGAGGGAAACACCATATATTTT. The rearrangement links TRBV6-1 to TRBJ1-3; D not resolved. Between the trimmed V and J ends, which lost 2 bases and 4 bases, there was a span of 6 bases. The CDR3 is 13 residues long. The germline gives CDR1 MNHNS, CDR2 SASEGT.

V gene TRBV11-2 combines with J gene TRBJ1-1; D remains ambiguous. This CDR3 comprises 18 residues. CDR1 is SGHAT and CDR2 is FQNNGV in the germline V gene. Trimming left V 1 base short and J 2 bases short, with 20 bases between. CDR3 coding DNA: TGTGCCAGCAGCTTAGCCACCCGACGGGGTTTTAGTAACACTGAAGCTTTCTTT. This translates into CASSLATRRGFSNTEAFF.

V is TRBV3-1 (or the pseudogene TRBV3-2) and J is TRBJ2-2; TRBD1 is a possible D gene (5 bases). V lost 1 base, J lost 4 bases, and 7 bases lay in between. Looked up from germline, CDR1 is LGHDT and CDR2 is YNNKEL (reference sequence). This CDR3 is 14 amino acids long. The DNA for the CDR3 is TGTGCCAGCAGCCAAGGGACAACCACCGGGGAGCTGTTTTTT. It codes for CASSQGTTTGELFF.

Here the CDR3 DNA reads TGTGCCAGCAGCGGGGACAGGGGGCCCCCGACTAGCACAGATACGCAGTATTTT. It specifies CASSGDRGPPTSTDTQYF. The rearrangement joins TRBV7-2 to TRBJ2-3; the match to TRBD1 covers 12 bases. This CDR3 region has 18 residues. CDR1 and CDR2 (germline): SGHTA, FQGNSA. The J segment lost 0 bases and the V segment lost 5 bases, leaving 9 bases of the junction unmatched.

The V and J genes are TRBV5-1 and TRBJ1-3; 12 bases agree with TRBD1. Germline V gene sequence: CDR1 SGHRS, CDR2 YFSETQ. Unmatched junction bases numbered 2, after V lost 7 bases and J lost 0 bases. The CDR3 consists of 15 residues. The CDR3 DNA is TGCGCCAGCGGGACAGGGGGCAGCTCTGGAAACACCATATATTTT. Its translation is CASGTGGSSGNTIYF.

The chain is built from TRBV28 and TRBJ2-5; possibly TRBD2 for D (5 bases). Trimming left V 6 bases short and J 5 bases short, with 13 bases between. Germline V gene sequence: CDR1 MDHEN, CDR2 SYDVKM. The CDR3 is 13 residues long. As DNA, the CDR3 is TGTGCCAGCAGCCGCGGGTTTGGGGAGACCCAGTACTTC. It encodes CASSRGFGETQYF.

The gene calls are TRBV3-1 (or the pseudogene TRBV3-2) and TRBJ2-1; 8 bases line up with TRBD2. V was clipped by 0 bases and J by 6 bases; unmatched bases: 4. The CDR3 runs to 15 residues. Germline V gene lookup returns CDR1 LGHDT and CDR2 YNNKEL (reference sequence). CDR3 nucleotides: TGTGCCAGCAGCCAAGACGGGCTAGCGGGCAATGAGCAGTTCTTC. Encoded protein: CASSQDGLAGNEQFF.

This sequence joins TRBV24-1 and TRBJ2-3; 7 bases map to TRBD2. Germline V CDR1 and CDR2: KGHDR, SFDVKD. V lost 3 bases, J lost 3 bases, and 5 bases stayed unmatched. The CDR3 runs 15 residues. DNA for the CDR3: TGTGCCACCAGTGATGTCGCGGGGGTGACAGATACGCAGTATTTT. Translating gives CATSDVAGVTDTQYF.

This clone was seen only a few times. The chain couples TRBV10-3 to TRBJ2-1; 14 nucleotides align to TRBD2. In germline, CDR1 is ENHRY, CDR2 SYGVKD. The CDR3 consists of 16 residues. The trim removed 5 bases at V and 7 bases at J, leaving 7 bases unmatched. CDR3 coding DNA: TGTGCCATCAGTCCGGGACTAGCGGGAGCTCGAAATGAGCAGTTCTTC. Amino acid sequence: CAISPGLAGARNEQFF.

This chain links TRBV2 with TRBJ2-2, with D perhaps matching TRBD1 (6 bases). V was clipped by 8 bases and J by 0 bases, with 22 bases between them. Germline V lookup: CDR1 SNHLY, CDR2 FYNNEI. This CDR3 comprises 18 residues. CDR3 DNA: TGTGCCAGCTACGGGACATACCCTGAAATCGCGAACACCGGGGAGCTGTTTTTT. It codes for CASYGTYPEIANTGELFF.

The sample holds one count of this clone. This sequence joins TRBV5-1 and TRBJ1-1; 8 nucleotides align to TRBD1. Per germline, CDR1 SGHRS and CDR2 YFSETQ. The CDR3 spans 15 residues. The J segment lost 0 bases and the V segment lost 4 bases, leaving 5 bases of the junction unmatched. The CDR3 sequence is CASSAGQGMNTEAFF. In nucleotides, the CDR3 is TGCGCCAGCAGCGCAGGACAGGGAATGAACACTGAAGCTTTCTTT.

This clone was picked up a small number of times. The chain links TRBV7-9 to TRBJ1-1, with D tentatively TRBD1 (6 bases). This CDR3 has 13 residues. CDR1 and CDR2 from the germline V gene are SEHNR and FQNEAQ (reference sequence). Deletions cut 8 bases from V and 3 bases from J, with 13 bases between. CDR3 DNA: TGTGCCAGCCGGACAGAATGGGACACTGAAGCTTTCTTT. Translating gives CASRTEWDTEAFF. Filled out from reference TRBV7-9 and TRBJ1-1, the complete variable domain reads DTGVSQNPRHKITKRGQNVTFRCDPISEHNRLYWYRQTLGQGPEFLTYFQNEAQLEKSRLLSDRFSAERPKGSFSTLEIQRTEQGDSAMYLCASRTEWDTEAFFGQGTRLTVV.

This clone has only a few counts. The V call is TRBV14, the J call TRBJ2-3; TRBD2 matches at 7 bases. The ends lost 2 bases at V and 1 base at J; junction bases unmatched: 3. The CDR3 is 15 amino acids. Germline loops: CDR1 SGHDN, CDR2 FVKESK. The CDR3 region is CASSQQAGRTDTQYF. DNA of the CDR3: TGTGCCAGCAGCCAACAAGCGGGACGCACAGATACGCAGTATTTT.

The J gene is TRBJ1-1, the V gene TRBV6-5, with a tentative D call TRBD1 (6 bases). Germline CDR1 reads MNHEY; CDR2 reads SVGAGI. V lost 5 bases, J lost 2 bases, and 18 bases lay in between. The CDR3 sequence is 16 residues long. The CDR3 DNA sequence: TGTGCCAGCAGTCACTTAGGAAAAGGGGGAAACACTGAAGCTTTCTTT. Amino acids: CASSHLGKGGNTEAFF.

V gene TRBV5-1 combines with J gene TRBJ2-5, with 8 bases aligning to TRBD1. V lost 4 bases to trimming and J lost 3 bases; unmatched junction nucleotides: 14. There are 17 residues in the CDR3. Per the germline V gene, CDR1 is SGHRS and CDR2 is YFSETQ. DNA of the CDR3: TGCGCCAGCAGCGCAATCACGACAGGGGTGGGGGAAGAGACCCAGTACTTC. Translated, it gives CASSAITTGVGEETQYF.

The CDR3 reads CAWSAGNGDQPQHF. In nucleotides, the CDR3 is TGTGCCTGGAGTGCCGGGAATGGGGATCAGCCCCAGCATTTT. V usage is TRBV30 and J usage is TRBJ1-5; D ambiguous. CDR3 size: 14 residues. CDR1 is GTSNPN and CDR2 is SVGIG in the germline V gene (reference sequence). With 1 base removed from V and 5 bases from J, the gap between germline ends came to 12 bases.

The V gene is TRBV15, the J gene TRBJ2-3, with D hard to call. The CDR3 is 15 residues long. Trimming shortened V by 3 bases and J by 2 bases, and 12 bases separated the two germline ends. Germline V lookup: CDR1 LNHNV, CDR2 YYDKDF (reference sequence). The CDR3 coding sequence is TGTGCCACCAGCAGCCCCACTCCCGCCACAGATACGCAGTATTTT. It translates to CATSSPTPATDTQYF.

V usage is TRBV14 and J usage is TRBJ2-3; 8 bases fit TRBD2. The ends lost 5 bases at V and 5 bases at J; junction bases unmatched: 9. The V gene's germline CDR1 is SGHDN and CDR2 FVKESK. This CDR3 has 15 amino acids. The CDR3 DNA follows: TGTGCCAGCAGCTTTCGGGGGGGGGTTATAGATACGCAGTATTTT. This gives the protein CASSFRGGVIDTQYF.